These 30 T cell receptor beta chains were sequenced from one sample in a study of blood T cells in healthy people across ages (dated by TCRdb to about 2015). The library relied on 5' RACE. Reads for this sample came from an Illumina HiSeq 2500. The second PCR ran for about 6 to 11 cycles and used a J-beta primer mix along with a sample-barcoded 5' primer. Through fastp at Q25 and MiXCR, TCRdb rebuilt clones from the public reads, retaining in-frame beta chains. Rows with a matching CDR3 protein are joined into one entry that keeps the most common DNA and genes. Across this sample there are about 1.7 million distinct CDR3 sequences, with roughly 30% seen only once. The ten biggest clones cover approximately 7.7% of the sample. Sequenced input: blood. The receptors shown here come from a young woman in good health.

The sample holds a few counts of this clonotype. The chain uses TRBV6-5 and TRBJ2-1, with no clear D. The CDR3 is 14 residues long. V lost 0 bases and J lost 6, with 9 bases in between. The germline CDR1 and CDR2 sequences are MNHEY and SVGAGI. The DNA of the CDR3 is TGTGCCAGCAGTTACTCGGGTAGTGGCAATGAGCAGTTCTTC. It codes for CASSYSGSGNEQFF.

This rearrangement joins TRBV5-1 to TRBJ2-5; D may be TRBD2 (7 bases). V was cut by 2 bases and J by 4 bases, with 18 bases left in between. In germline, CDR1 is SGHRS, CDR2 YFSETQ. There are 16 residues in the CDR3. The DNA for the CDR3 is TGCGCCAGCAGCTTCAATGGAGGGGGGGGCCGAGAGACCCAGTACTTC. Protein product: CASSFNGGGGRETQYF. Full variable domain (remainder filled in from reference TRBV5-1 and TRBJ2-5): KAGVTQTPRYLIKTRGQQVTLSCSPISGHRSVSWYQQTPGQGLQFLFEYFSETQRNKGNFPGRFSGRQFSNSRSEMNVSTLELGDSALYLCASSFNGGGGRETQYFGPGTRLLVL.

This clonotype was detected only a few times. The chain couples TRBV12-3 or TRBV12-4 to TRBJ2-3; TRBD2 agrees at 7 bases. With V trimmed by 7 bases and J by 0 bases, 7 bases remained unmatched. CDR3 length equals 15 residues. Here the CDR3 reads CASNAFSGSTDTQYF. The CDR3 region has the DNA TGTGCCAGCAATGCCTTTAGCGGGAGCACAGATACGCAGTATTTT.

The chain's CDR3 is CSASDRGTEAFF. CDR3 coding DNA: TGCAGTGCTAGTGACAGGGGGACTGAAGCTTTCTTT. This rearrangement joins TRBV20-1 to TRBJ1-1, with 9 bases that match TRBD1. The trim removed 3 bases at V and 5 bases at J, leaving 1 base unmatched. Looked up from germline, CDR1 is DFQATT and CDR2 is SNEGSKA (reference sequence). The CDR3 covers 12 residues.

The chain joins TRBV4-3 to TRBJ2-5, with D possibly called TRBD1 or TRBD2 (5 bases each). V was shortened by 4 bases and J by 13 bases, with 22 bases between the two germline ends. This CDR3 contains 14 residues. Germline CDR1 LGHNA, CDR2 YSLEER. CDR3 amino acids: CASSPPGRPYERYF. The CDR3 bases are TGCGCCAGCAGCCCACCGGGACGCCCCTACGAGCGGTACTTC.

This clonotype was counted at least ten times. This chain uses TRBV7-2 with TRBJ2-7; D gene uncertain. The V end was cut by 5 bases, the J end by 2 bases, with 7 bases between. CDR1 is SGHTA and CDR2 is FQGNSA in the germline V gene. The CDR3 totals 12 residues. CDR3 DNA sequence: TGTGCCAGCAGCATTGACACCTACGAGCAGTACTTC. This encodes CASSIDTYEQYF.

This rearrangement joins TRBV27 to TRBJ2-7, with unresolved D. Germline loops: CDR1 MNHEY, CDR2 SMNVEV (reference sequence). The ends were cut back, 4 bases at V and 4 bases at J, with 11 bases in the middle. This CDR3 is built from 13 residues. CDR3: CASSSLTAYEQYF. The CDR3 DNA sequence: TGTGCCAGCAGTTCGCTGACTGCTTACGAGCAGTACTTC.

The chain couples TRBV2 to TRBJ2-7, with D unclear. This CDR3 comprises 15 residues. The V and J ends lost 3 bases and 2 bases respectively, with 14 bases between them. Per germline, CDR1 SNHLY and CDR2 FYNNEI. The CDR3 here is CASSDLGLKTYEQYF. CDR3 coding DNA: TGTGCCAGCAGTGACTTAGGGCTGAAAACCTACGAGCAGTACTTC.

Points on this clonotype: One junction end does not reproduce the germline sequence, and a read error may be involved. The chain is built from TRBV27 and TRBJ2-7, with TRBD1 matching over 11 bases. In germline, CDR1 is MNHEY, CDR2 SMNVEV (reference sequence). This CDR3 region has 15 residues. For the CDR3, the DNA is TGTGCCAGCAGTCCCCGGACAGGGGGCTCCTACGGGCAGTACTTC. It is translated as CASSPRTGGSYGQYF.

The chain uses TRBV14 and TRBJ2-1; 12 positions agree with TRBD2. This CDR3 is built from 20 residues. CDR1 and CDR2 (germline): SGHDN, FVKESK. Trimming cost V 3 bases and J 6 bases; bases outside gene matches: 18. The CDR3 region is CASSHSRLAGAVPTGNEQFF. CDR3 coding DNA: TGTGCCAGCAGCCATTCGAGACTAGCGGGGGCCGTCCCCACTGGCAATGAGCAGTTCTTC. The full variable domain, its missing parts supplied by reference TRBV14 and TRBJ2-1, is EAGVTQFPSHSVIEKGQTVTLRCDPISGHDNLYWYRRVMGKEIKFLLHFVKESKQDESGMPNNRFLAERTGGTYSTLKVQPAELEDSGVYFCASSHSRLAGAVPTGNEQFFGPGTRLTVL.

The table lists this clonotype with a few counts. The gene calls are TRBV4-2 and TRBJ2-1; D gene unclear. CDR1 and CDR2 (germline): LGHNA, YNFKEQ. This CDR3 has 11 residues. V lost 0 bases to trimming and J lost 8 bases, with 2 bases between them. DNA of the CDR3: TGTGCCAGCAGCCAAGACCATGAGCAGTTCTTC. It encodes CASSQDHEQFF.

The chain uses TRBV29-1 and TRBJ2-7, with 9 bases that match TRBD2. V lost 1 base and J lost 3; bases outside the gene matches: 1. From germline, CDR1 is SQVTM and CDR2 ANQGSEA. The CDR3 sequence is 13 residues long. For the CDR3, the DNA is TGCAGCGTTGAAGGTAGCGGGGGCTACGAGCAGTACTTC. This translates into CSVEGSGGYEQYF.

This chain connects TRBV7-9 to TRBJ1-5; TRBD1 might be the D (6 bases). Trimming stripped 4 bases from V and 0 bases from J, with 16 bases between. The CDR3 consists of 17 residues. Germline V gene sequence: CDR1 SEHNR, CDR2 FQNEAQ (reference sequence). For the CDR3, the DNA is TGTGCCAGCAGCTCGGCGACAGGCAGTTATAGCAATCAGCCCCAGCATTTT. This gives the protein CASSSATGSYSNQPQHF.

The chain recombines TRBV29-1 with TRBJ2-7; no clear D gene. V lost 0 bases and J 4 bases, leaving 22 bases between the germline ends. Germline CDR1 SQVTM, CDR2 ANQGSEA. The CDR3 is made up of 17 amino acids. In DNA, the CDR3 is TGCAGCGTTGAAGATTATGGACGAAAGGTCGGTGAATACGAGCAGTACTTC. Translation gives CSVEDYGRKVGEYEQYF.

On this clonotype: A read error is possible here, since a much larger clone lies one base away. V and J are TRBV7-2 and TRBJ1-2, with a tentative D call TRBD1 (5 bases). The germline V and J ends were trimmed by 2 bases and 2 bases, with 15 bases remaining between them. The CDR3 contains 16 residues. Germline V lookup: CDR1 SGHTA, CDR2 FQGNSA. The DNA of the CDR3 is TGTGCCAGCAGCTTACCGTTTAGGGACGCAAACTATGGCTACACCTTC. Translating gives CASSLPFRDANYGYTF.

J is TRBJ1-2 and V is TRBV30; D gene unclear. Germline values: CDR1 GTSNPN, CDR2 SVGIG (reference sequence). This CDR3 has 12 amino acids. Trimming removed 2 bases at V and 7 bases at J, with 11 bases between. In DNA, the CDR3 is TGTGCCTGGAGTCTGAGGCGAGGTGGCTACACCTTC. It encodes CAWSLRRGGYTF.

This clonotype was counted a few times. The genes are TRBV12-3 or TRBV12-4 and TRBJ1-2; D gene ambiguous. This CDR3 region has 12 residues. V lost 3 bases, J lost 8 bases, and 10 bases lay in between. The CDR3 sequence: CASSFKPLGYTF. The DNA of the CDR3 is TGTGCCAGCAGTTTTAAGCCCTTAGGCTACACCTTC.

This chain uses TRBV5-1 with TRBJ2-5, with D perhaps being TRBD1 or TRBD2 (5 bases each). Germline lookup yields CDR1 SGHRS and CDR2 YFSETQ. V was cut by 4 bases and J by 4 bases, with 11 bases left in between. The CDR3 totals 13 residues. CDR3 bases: TGCGCCAGCAGCCGGGAAGGGGTAGAGACCCAGTACTTC. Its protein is CASSREGVETQYF.

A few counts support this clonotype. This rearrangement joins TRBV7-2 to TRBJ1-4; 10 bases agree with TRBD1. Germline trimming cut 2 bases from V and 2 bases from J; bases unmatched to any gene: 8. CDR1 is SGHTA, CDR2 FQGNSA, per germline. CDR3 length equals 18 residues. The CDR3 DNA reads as TGTGCCAGCAGCTTAAGGGGGACAGGGGTGAGCACTAATGAAAAACTGTTTTTT. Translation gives CASSLRGTGVSTNEKLFF.

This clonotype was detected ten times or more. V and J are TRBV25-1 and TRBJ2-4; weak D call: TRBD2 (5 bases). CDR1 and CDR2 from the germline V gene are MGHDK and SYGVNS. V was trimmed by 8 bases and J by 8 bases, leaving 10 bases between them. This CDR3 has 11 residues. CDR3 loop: CASALGDIQYF. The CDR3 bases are TGTGCCAGCGCCCTGGGAGACATTCAGTACTTC.

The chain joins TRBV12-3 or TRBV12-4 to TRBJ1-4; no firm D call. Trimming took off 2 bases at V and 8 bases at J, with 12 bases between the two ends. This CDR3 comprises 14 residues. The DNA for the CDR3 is TGTGCCAGCAGTTTAAGGGCCGGTGGGGAAAAACTGTTTTTT. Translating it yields CASSLRAGGEKLFF.

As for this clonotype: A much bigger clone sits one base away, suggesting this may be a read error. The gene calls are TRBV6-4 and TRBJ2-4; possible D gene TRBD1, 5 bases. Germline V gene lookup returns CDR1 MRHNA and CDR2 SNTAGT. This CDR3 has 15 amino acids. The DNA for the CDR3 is TGTGCCGGCCAAGGGGCAACCATCGTCAAAAACGTTCAGTACTTC. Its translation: CAGQGATIVKNVQYF.

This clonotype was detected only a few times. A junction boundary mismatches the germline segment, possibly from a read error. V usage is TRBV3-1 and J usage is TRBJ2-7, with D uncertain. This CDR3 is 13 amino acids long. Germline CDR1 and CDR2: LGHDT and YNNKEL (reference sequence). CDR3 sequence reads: CAGSQIYSYEQYF. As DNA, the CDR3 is TGTGCCGGCAGCCAAATTTACAGCTACGAGCAGTACTTC.

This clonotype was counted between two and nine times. The CDR3 DNA follows: TGTGCCAGCAGTTTAACGGGTAGCACTGGAGAGCAGTACTTC. Translating gives CASSLTGSTGEQYF. The rearrangement links TRBV28 to TRBJ2-4; D unresolved. The CDR3 is 14 amino acids. Germline V gene lookup returns CDR1 MDHEN and CDR2 SYDVKM. The V and J ends lost 2 bases and 13 bases respectively, with 18 bases between them.

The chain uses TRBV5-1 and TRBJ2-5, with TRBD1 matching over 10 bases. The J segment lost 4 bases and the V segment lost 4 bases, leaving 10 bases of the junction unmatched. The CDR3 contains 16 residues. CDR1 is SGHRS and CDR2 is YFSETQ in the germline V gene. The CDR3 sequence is CASSPPGQGFRETQYF. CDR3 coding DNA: TGCGCCAGCAGCCCGCCGGGACAGGGGTTCAGAGAGACCCAGTACTTC.

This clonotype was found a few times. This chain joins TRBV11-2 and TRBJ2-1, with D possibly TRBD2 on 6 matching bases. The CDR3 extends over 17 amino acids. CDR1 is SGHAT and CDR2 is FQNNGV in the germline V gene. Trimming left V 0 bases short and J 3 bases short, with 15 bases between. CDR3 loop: CASSLDMTAGGYNEQFF. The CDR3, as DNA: TGTGCCAGCAGCTTAGATATGACAGCGGGTGGCTACAATGAGCAGTTCTTC. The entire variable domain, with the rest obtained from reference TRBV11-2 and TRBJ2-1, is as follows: EAGVAQSPRYKIIEKRQSVAFWCNPISGHATLYWYQQILGQGPKLLIQFQNNGVVDDSQLPKDRFSAERLKGVDSTLKIQPAKLEDSAVYLCASSLDMTAGGYNEQFFGPGTRLTVL.

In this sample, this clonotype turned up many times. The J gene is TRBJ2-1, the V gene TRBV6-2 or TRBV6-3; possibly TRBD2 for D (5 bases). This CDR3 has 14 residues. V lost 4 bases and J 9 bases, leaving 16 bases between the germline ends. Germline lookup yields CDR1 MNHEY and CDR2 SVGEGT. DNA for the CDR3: TGTGCCAGCAGTTTCGAGAGCGGTTGGGCTGAGCAGTTCTTC. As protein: CASSFESGWAEQFF.

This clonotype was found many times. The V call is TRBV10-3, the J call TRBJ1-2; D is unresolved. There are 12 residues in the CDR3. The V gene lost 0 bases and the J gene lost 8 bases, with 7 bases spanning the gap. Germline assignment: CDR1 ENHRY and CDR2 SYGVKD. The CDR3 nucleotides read TGTGCCATCAGTGAGTCCCCTGACGGCTACACCTTC. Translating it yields CAISESPDGYTF.

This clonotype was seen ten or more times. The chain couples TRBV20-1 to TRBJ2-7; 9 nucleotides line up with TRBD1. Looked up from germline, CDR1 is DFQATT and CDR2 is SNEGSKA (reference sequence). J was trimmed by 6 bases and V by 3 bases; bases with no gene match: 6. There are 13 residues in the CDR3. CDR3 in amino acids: CSASPDRGFEQYF. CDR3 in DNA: TGCAGTGCTAGTCCGGACAGGGGATTCGAGCAGTACTTC.

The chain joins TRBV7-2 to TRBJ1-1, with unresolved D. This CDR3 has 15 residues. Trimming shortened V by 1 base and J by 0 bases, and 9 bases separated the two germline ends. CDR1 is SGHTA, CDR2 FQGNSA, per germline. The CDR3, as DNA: TGTGCCAGCAGCTTAGGTTCGCAGCTGAACACTGAAGCTTTCTTT. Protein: CASSLGSQLNTEAFF. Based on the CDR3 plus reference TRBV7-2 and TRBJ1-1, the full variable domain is GAGVSQSPSNKVTEKGKDVELRCDPISGHTALYWYRQSLGQGLEFLIYFQGNSAPDKSGLPSDRFSAERTGGSVSTLTIQRTQQEDSAVYLCASSLGSQLNTEAFFGQGTRLTVV.